These T cell receptor beta chains were read from a single sample in a study of graft-versus-host responses after intestinal transplantation. Assay: immunoSEQ multiplex PCR; the TCRdb copy retains only in-frame clones and omits some. The repertoire has about 47,000 clones, just under 95% of them found once; the top ten carry under 7.5%. This specimen was PBMCs, taken 750 to 800 days after a first intestinal transplant, on the day of a second. The receptors here all came from a human patient who received an intestinal transplant, so some T cells may come from the graft donor. CDR3s include the opening cysteine and the closing phenylalanine or tryptophan. The D gene is left open where the match is weak.

J: TRBJ2-7; V: TRBV28; D: .; CDR3: CASSPGTSLGFDEQYF
J: TRBJ1-5; V: TRBV27; D: .; CDR3: CASSLSWRALNQPQHF
J: TRBJ1-2; V: TRBV15; D: .; CDR3: CATSRASPYDRNYGYTF
J: TRBJ2-1; V: TRBV7-9; D: .; CDR3: CASSLAGHRETRYNEQFF
J: TRBJ2-3; V: TRBV29-1; D: TRBD1; CDR3: CSVAQGARTDTQYF
J: TRBJ2-7; V: TRBV4-1; D: .; CDR3: CASSQIEGFSYEQYF
J: TRBJ1-2; V: TRBV2; D: .; CDR3: CASSPQGDGNGYTF
J: TRBJ2-5; V: TRBV2; D: TRBD2; CDR3: CASSDSGRETQYF
J: TRBJ2-5; V: TRBV10-3; D: TRBD2; CDR3: CAIRQSGTSGREETQYF
J: TRBJ2-1; V: TRBV29-1; D: .; CDR3: CSVERVGGEQFF
J: TRBJ2-2; V: TRBV9; D: .; CDR3: CASSVDTGELFF
J: TRBJ1-2; V: TRBV5-1; D: .; CDR3: CASSPLTQTQGYTF
J: TRBJ1-4; V: TRBV6-5; D: .; CDR3: CASSYSGPNEKLFF
J: TRBJ2-3; V: TRBV6-1; D: .; CDR3: CASSGPLGRSTDTQYF
J: TRBJ2-1; V: TRBV5-4; D: TRBD2; CDR3: CASSLVPSGIDNEQFF
J: TRBJ1-1; V: TRBV11-2; D: .; CDR3: CASSLLAENTEAFF
J: TRBJ2-7; V: TRBV5-1; D: TRBD1; CDR3: CASTRTGSTYEQYF
J: TRBJ2-7; V: TRBV18; D: .; CDR3: CASVNREHDEQYF
J: TRBJ2-1; V: TRBV7-2; D: TRBD2; CDR3: CASSFLAVYNEQFF
J: TRBJ1-5; V: TRBV5-1; D: .; CDR3: CASSLESGTYQPQHF
J: TRBJ2-3; V: TRBV29-1; D: TRBD2; CDR3: CSVLVGLRTSGRGTDTQYF
J: TRBJ2-7; V: TRBV6-6; D: TRBD2; CDR3: CASSFRGRAVNEQYF
J: TRBJ2-1; V: TRBV27; D: TRBD2; CDR3: CASSLRGLAGAGYNEQFF
J: TRBJ2-5; V: TRBV30; D: TRBD1; CDR3: CAWSGDRGAGTQYF
J: TRBJ1-2; V: TRBV7-9; D: .; CDR3: CASRQTGFNYGYTF
J: TRBJ2-7; V: TRBV9; D: .; CDR3: CASSATGYYEQYF
J: TRBJ2-6; V: TRBV5-1; D: .; CDR3: CASSTQRGANVLTF
J: TRBJ2-7; V: TRBV28; D: .; CDR3: CASSFLDYEQYF
J: TRBJ1-1; V: TRBV2; D: .; CDR3: CASSSFQGAEAFF
J: TRBJ2-5; V: TRBV11-3; D: .; CDR3: CASSISVGETQYF
J: TRBJ2-3; V: TRBV7-9; D: .; CDR3: CASSLVLTSTDTQYF
J: TRBJ2-4; V: TRBV2; D: .; CDR3: CASSAARDAKNIQYF
J: TRBJ1-3; V: TRBV19; D: .; CDR3: CASSLLSGNTIYF
J: TRBJ2-7; V: TRBV5-4; D: .; CDR3: CASSLKSYEQYF
J: TRBJ2-1; V: TRBV5-4; D: TRBD1; CDR3: CASSHWDSRYNEQFF
J: TRBJ1-3; V: TRBV7-2; D: .; CDR3: CASSTLAGNTIYF
J: TRBJ2-1; V: TRBV5-1; D: TRBD2; CDR3: CASSLEREGLNEQFF
J: TRBJ1-3; V: TRBV12-5; D: .; CDR3: CASGLLLSPQGHLWNTIYF
J: TRBJ2-2; V: TRBV7-6; D: .; CDR3: CASSLGGAATGELFF
J: TRBJ1-3; V: TRBV25-1; D: .; CDR3: CASSPTGRNTIYF
J: TRBJ1-5; V: TRBV5-5; D: TRBD1; CDR3: CASSIGQGAQPQHF
J: TRBJ1-5; V: TRBV10-3; D: .; CDR3: CAISTAQHF
J: TRBJ2-7; V: TRBV6-5; D: TRBD2; CDR3: CASRWGGRFYEQYF
J: TRBJ2-5; V: TRBV20-1; D: .; CDR3: CSARGKTQYF
J: TRBJ2-7; V: TRBV5-1; D: .; CDR3: CASSLGTFAYEQYF
J: TRBJ1-3; V: TRBV9; D: TRBD1; CDR3: CASQGGRGENTIYF
J: TRBJ2-7; V: TRBV6-5; D: .; CDR3: CASSPAGYEQYF
J: TRBJ2-1; V: TRBV12-2; D: .; CDR3: CASRFLGWGNEQFF